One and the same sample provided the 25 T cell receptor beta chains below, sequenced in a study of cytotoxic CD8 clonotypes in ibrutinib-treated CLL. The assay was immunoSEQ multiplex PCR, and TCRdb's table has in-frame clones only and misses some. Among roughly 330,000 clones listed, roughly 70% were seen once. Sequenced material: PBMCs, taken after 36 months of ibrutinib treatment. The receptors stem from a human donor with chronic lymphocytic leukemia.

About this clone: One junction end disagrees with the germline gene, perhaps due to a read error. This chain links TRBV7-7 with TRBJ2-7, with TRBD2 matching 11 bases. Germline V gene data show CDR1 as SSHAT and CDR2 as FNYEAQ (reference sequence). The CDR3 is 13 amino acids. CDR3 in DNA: TGTGCCAGCAGCCTAGCGGGGGGCCACGAGCAGTACTTC. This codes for CASSLAGGHEQYF.

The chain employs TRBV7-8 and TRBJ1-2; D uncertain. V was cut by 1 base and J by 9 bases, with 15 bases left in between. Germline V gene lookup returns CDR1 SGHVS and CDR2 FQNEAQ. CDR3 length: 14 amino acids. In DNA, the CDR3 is TGTGCCAGCAGCTTAGAGTCAGTGCTCGCCAGCTACACCTTC. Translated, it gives CASSLESVLASYTF.

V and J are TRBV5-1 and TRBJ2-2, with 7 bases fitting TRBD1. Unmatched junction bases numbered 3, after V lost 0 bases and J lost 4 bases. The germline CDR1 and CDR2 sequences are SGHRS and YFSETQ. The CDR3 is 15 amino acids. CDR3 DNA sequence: TGCGCCAGCAGCTTGGTTCAGGGGGTCACCGGGGAGCTGTTTTTT. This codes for CASSLVQGVTGELFF.

The CDR3 nucleotides read TGCAGCGTTGAGACCCGGGACAGGGGTTCCCCTGGGGCCAACGTCCTGACTTTC. Its protein is CSVETRDRGSPGANVLTF. The chain recombines TRBV29-1 with TRBJ2-6; 10 nucleotides line up with TRBD1. V was clipped by 3 bases and J by 2 bases; unmatched bases: 10. The germline V gene encodes CDR1 SQVTM and CDR2 ANQGSEA. CDR3 size: 18 residues.

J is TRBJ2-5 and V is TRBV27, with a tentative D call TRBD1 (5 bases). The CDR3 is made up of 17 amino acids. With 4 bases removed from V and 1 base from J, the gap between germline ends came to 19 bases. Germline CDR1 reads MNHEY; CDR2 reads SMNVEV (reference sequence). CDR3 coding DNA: TGTGCCAGCAGTTCAATACCGTATTCAGGGCCCCAAGAGACCCAGTACTTC. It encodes CASSSIPYSGPQETQYF.

CDR3 loop: CASSHTGDGYTF. CDR3 nucleotides: TGTGCCAGCAGCCACACAGGGGATGGCTACACCTTC. This rearrangement joins TRBV5-4 to TRBJ1-2, with 7 positions matching TRBD1. J lost 6 bases, V lost 4 bases, and 3 bases had no gene match. Germline V CDR1 and CDR2: SGHNT, YYREEE (reference sequence). The CDR3 covers 12 residues.

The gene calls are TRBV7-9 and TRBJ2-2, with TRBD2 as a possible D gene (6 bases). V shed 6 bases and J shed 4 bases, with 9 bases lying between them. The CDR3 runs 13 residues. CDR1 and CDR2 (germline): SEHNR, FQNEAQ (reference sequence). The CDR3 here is CASRLASTGELFF. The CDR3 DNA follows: TGTGCCAGCAGACTAGCCTCCACCGGGGAGCTGTTTTTT. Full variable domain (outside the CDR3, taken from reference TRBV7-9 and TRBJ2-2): DTGVSQNPRHKITKRGQNVTFRCDPISEHNRLYWYRQTLGQGPEFLTYFQNEAQLEKSRLLSDRFSAERPKGSFSTLEIQRTEQGDSAMYLCASRLASTGELFFGEGSRLTVL.

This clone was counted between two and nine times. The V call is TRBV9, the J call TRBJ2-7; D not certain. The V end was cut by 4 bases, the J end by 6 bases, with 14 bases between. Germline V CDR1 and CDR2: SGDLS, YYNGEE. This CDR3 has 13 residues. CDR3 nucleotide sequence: TGTGCCAGCAGCCCGGACCCGGACGGCGAGCAGTACTTC. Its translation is CASSPDPDGEQYF.

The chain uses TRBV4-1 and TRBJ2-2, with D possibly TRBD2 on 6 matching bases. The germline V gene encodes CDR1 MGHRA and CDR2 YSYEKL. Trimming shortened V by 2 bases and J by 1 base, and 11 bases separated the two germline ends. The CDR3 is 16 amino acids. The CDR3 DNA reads TGCGCCAGCAGCCAACGCCCCGGGAGGAACACCGGGGAGCTGTTTTTT. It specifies CASSQRPGRNTGELFF.

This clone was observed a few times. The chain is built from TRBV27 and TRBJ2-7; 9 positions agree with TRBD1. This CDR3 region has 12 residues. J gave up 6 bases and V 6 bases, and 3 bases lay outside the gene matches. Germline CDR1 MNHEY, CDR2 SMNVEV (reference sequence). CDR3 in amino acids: CASRGQGIEQYF. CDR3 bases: TGTGCCAGCAGGGGACAGGGAATCGAGCAGTACTTC.

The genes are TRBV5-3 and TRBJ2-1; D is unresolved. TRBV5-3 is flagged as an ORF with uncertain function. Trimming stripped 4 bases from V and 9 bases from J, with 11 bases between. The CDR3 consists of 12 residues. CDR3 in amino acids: CARSHGRTEQFF. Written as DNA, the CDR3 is TGTGCCAGAAGCCACGGACGGACTGAGCAGTTCTTC.

The CDR3 DNA is TGCAGCGTTGGGGACAAGGGGTCCTACGAGCAGTACTTC. Protein sequence: CSVGDKGSYEQYF. This chain uses TRBV29-1 with TRBJ2-7, with D possibly being TRBD1 (6 bases). Between the trimmed V and J ends, which lost 4 bases and 1 base, there was a span of 11 bases. The CDR3 spans 13 residues. Germline CDR1 is SQVTM and CDR2 is ANQGSEA.

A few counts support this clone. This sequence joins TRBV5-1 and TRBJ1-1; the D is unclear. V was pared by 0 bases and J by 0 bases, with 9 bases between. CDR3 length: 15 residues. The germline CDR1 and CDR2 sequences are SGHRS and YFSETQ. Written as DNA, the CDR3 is TGCGCCAGCAGCTTGGTCACGTCGTTGAACACTGAAGCTTTCTTT. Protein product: CASSLVTSLNTEAFF.

CDR3 region: CASSSGQRNSGANVLTF. CDR3 coding DNA: TGTGCCAGCAGCTCCGGACAGCGAAACTCTGGGGCCAACGTCCTGACTTTC. The V call is TRBV11-3, the J call TRBJ2-6, with TRBD1 as a possible D gene (6 bases). The V end was cut by 4 bases, the J end by 0 bases, with 13 bases between. This CDR3 spans 17 amino acids. Germline loops: CDR1 SGHNT, CDR2 YENEEA.

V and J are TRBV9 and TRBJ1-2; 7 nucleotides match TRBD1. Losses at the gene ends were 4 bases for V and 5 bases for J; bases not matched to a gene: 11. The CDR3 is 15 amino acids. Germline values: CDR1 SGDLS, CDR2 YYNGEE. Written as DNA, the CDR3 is TGTGCCAGCAGCTCCGAGAGGACAGGTCTATATGGCTACACCTTC. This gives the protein CASSSERTGLYGYTF.

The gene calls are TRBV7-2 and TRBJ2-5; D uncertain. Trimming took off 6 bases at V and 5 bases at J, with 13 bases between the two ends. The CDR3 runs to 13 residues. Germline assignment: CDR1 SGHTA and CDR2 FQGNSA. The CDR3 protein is CASSYGPTETQYF. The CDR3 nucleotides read TGTGCCAGCAGTTATGGACCGACGGAGACCCAGTACTTC.

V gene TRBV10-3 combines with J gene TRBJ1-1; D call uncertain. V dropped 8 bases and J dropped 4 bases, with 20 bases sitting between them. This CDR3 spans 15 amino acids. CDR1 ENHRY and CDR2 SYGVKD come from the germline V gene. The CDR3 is CAIRERGFEGTEAFF. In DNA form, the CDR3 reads TGTGCCATCCGGGAAAGAGGGTTTGAGGGCACTGAAGCTTTCTTT.

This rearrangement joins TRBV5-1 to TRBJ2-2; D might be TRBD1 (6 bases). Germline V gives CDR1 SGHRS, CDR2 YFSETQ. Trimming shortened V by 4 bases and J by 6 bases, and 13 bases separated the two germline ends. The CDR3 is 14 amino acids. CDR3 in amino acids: CASSPQTGPGELFF. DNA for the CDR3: TGCGCCAGCAGCCCCCAGACAGGCCCCGGGGAGCTGTTTTTT.

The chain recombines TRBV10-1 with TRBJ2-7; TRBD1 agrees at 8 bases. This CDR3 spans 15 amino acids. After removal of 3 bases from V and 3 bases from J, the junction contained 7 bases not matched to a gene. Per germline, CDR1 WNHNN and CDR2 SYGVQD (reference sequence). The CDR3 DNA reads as TGCGCCAGCAGTGACGGGACAGGAGAAGTCTACGAGCAGTACTTC. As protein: CASSDGTGEVYEQYF.

The CDR3 DNA reads TGTGCTAGTGGTTTGGCGACTAGCGGGAGGGCCTTCGCCGGGGAGCTGTTTTTT. As protein: CASGLATSGRAFAGELFF. The V gene is TRBV12-5, the J gene TRBJ2-2; 14 bases are a match to TRBD2. Germline loops: CDR1 LGHNT, CDR2 FRNRAP. V trimming: 1 base; J trimming: 6 bases; junction bases outside the gene matches: 7. The CDR3 consists of 18 residues.

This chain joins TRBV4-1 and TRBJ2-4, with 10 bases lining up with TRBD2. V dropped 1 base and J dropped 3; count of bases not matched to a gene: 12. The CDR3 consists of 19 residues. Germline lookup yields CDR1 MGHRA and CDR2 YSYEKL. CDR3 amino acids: CASSQGGLAGVMDKNIQYF. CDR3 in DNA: TGCGCCAGCAGCCAAGGAGGTCTAGCGGGAGTCATGGACAAAAACATTCAGTACTTC.

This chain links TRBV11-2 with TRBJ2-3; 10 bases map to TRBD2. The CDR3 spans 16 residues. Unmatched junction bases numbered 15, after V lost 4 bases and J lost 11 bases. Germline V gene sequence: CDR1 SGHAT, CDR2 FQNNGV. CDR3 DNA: TGTGCCAGCAGCTCCCTCCGGACTAGCGGTGGGATATGGCAGTATTTT. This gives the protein CASSSLRTSGGIWQYF.

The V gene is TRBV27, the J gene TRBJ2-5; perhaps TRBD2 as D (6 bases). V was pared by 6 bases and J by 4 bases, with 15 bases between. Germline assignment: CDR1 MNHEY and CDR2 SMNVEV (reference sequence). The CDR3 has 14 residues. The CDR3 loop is CASRRGTSRETQYF. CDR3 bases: TGTGCCAGCAGGAGGGGAACTAGCCGAGAGACCCAGTACTTC.

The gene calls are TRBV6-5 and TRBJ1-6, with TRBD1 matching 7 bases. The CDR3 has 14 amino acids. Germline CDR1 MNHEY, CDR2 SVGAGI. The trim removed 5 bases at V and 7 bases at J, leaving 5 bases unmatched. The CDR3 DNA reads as TGTGCCAGCAGTCCACAGGGGAGAAATTCACCCCTCCACTTT. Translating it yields CASSPQGRNSPLHF.

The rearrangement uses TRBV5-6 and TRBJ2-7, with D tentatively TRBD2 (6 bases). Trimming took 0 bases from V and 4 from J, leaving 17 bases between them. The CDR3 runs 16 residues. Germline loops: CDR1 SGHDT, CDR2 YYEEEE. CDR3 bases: TGTGCCAGCAGCTTGGGATGGACCGGGGGAAGGTACGAGCAGTACTTC. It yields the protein CASSLGWTGGRYEQYF.